This T cell receptor beta chain was sequenced during a study of Graves' ophthalmopathy and Graves' hyperthyroidism. Across the study: Peripheral blood was gathered at the point of initial diagnosis, before any treatment started.

Amplifying from RNA transcripts, the study obtained TCR beta CDR3 regions. An opening RT-PCR round employed HTBI primers and preceded a second-round multiplex PCR. TCRdb re-called the multiplex PCR reads through MiXCR, storing one row per CDR3 protein. There are hundreds of thousands of distinct CDR3 sequences in the sample; 20% to 25% occur only once, and roughly 42% lies in the top ten. At least ten counts were recorded for this clonotype. The antigen is unknown. Notes on the study in general: Blood samples also showed most expanded thyroid clonotypes exceeding 0.001 frequency.

Ophthalmopathic donors had moderate-to-severe activity, CAS ≥3 and NOSPECS ≥4, with disease that had lasted under 3 months. Material: peripheral blood. This TCR derives from a woman aged 45 to 65 with Graves' ophthalmopathy.

CDR3 sequence reads: CASSFGQVSFF. The CDR3 DNA follows: TGTGCCAGCAGCTTCGGGCAGGTGTCTTTCTTT. The V call is TRBV5-6, the J call TRBJ1-1; D not certain. The CDR3 covers 11 residues. Trimming removed 2 bases at V and 12 bases at J, with 11 bases between. Germline V lookup: CDR1 SGHDT, CDR2 YYEEEE. Full variable domain (outside the CDR3, taken from reference TRBV5-6 and TRBJ1-1): DAGVTQSPTHLIKTRGQQVTLRCSPKSGHDTVSWYQQALGQGPQFIFQYYEEEERQRGNFPDRFSGHQFPNYSSELNVNALLLGDSALYLCASSFGQVSFFGQGTRLTVV.